The present T cell receptor beta chain was sequenced within a study of CD8+ T cells in alopecia areata (dated by TCRdb to 2017 to 2018). Study-wide context: Treated patients were enrolled in an open-label pilot trial of oral tofacitinib, 5 to 10 mg twice daily, for moderate-to-severe alopecia areata. Tofacitinib was given for 6 to 18 months, followed by 6 months of follow-up off drug to assess delayed response and recurrence. The RNA source kit depended on sample type: the PAXgene miRNA kit for fixed scalp, the miRNeasy kit for PBMCs, and the RNeasy kit for mouse skin. Scalp clonality was compared across normal scalp (n=4), patchy alopecia areata scalp (n=8), and alopecia totalis/universalis scalp (n=8). In humans, TCRbeta sequencing was performed on scalp tissue and on sorted CD4+ and CD8+ peripheral blood T cells from healthy controls and from patients with patchy or totalis/universalis alopecia areata. Disease severity in treated patients was measured with the SALT score, which quantifies the percentage of affected scalp surface area. immunoSEQ multiplex PCR using 35 Vbeta forward primers and 13 Jbeta reverse primers was used to amplify TCRbeta CDR3 regions. To study T cell clonal expansion in alopecia areata, the researchers applied high-throughput TCRbeta sequencing to both the C3H/HeJ mouse model and human patients. Patients on tofacitinib were biopsied at baseline and after 4 and 24 weeks of treatment, and several of the patients also had a later scalp biopsy.

Library preparation used the immunoSEQ multiplex PCR assay. RNA was extracted from all samples and reverse transcribed into cDNA, which served as template for TCR sequencing. First-strand cDNA was synthesized with SuperScript III using a 2:1 mix of oligo-dT and random hexamers. A synthetic immune receptor repertoire was used to measure amplification bias, and any remaining bias was corrected computationally. In the paper's pipeline: Raw reads were preprocessed to remove errors, and CDR3 was defined by IMGT conventions from the conserved cysteine to phenylalanine. Clonality was computed by normalizing Shannon entropy by log2 of the number of productive unique TCRs and subtracting the result from 1. CD4 or CD8 identity of scalp clones was inferred by cross-referencing scalp TCRbeta sequences with sorted blood CD4 and CD8 repertoires. Entries here come from immuneACCESS through TCRdb and include only in-frame sequences with V and J called. Some clones fail to appear in such tables; in the studies checked, an unresolved V gene covers under half of the shortfall, and the cause of the remainder is unknown. V and J calls and clone size are as listed in that table; D and trimming were resolved from the DNA. The sample records around 120,000 clones, over 60% of which are singletons. Under 7.5% of the sample is in the top ten clones.

The time point tag for this specimen amounts to: 4 weeks on oral tofacitinib. The treatment or condition label of this sample denotes: oral pan-JAK inhibitor, 5-10 mg twice daily. Lesional scalp punch biopsies and peripheral blood were obtained from alopecia areata patients. PBMCs were separated by density centrifugation and stained for CD3, CD4 and CD8, after which CD4+ and CD8+ T cells were sorted on a FACSAria. Broad study findings and their caveats: During tofacitinib treatment, many expanded lesional clones remained in scalp and blood, and this persistence may partly explain relapse after treatment is stopped. Because the treated cohort was small and had just a single nonresponder, larger studies are needed to establish links between baseline CD8+ expansion and response. TCR sequences shared between patients were less clear than in mice, possibly partly because of HLA diversity in the patient population. Higher clonality and more expanded CD8+ clones were observed in lesional scalp than in normal scalp, particularly in alopecia totalis/universalis, a finding suggestive of antigenic drive. Unlike mouse skin, where gammadelta T cells dominate, normal human skin contains resident alphabeta T cells that get sequenced too, which complicates analysis of the scalp TCR repertoire. With tofacitinib, both scalp clonality and the number of expanded CD8+ clones among the top 100 scalp clones went down significantly.

The junction shows trimming of 2 bases on V and 7 bases on J, plus 6 bases between the germline ends. Per the germline V gene (reference sequence), DFQATT is the CDR1 and SNEGSKA is the CDR2. From the cysteine up to the phenylalanine, the CDR3 has a length of 11 residues. Only CDR3 DNA is held: 33 bases, read in frame from base 1. Turning to this clone: Its antigen specificity is not known. No per-base quality is available; no much larger clone lies one base away.

This specimen was CD4+ T cells sorted from blood, taken at week 4, from a patient treated with tofacitinib. The chain was built from TRBV20-1 and TRBJ2-1, with the D gene not confidently named. This receptor was obtained from a human donor with alopecia areata. In nucleotides, the sequence is TGCAGTGCTAGACGACTGAATGAGCAGTTCTTC. Its amino acids are CSARRLNEQFF.